This T cell receptor beta chain was observed in a study of control samples from healthy donors and cancer patients. Germline-derived CDR1 and CDR2 are LGHDT and YNNKEL (reference sequence). The CDR3 totals 14 residues. Trimming removed 1 base at V and 4 bases at J, with 10 bases between. The assay was immunoSEQ multiplex PCR, and TCRdb's table has in-frame clones only and misses some. The table has roughly 94,000 clones, approximately 84% seen once. Material for sequencing was PBMCs. The genes are TRBV3-1 (or the pseudogene TRBV3-2) and TRBJ1-2; D remains unclear. The clonotype originates from a man between 70 and 80 years old with lung cancer. DNA for the CDR3: TGTGCCAGCAGCCAAGTAAACGGGCGCTATGGCTACACCTTC. It is translated as CASSQVNGRYGYTF.